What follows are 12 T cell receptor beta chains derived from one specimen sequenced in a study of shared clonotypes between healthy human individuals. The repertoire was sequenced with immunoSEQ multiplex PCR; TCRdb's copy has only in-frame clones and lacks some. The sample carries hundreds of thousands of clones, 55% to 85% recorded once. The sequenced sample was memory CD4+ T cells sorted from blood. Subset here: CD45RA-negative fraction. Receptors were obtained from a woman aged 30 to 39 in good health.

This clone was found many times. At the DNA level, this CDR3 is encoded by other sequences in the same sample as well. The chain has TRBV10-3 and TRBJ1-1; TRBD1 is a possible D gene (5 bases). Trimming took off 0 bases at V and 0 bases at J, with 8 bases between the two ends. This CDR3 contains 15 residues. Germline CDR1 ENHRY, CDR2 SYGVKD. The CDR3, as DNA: TGTGCCATCAGTGAGTCACAGGACTTGAACACTGAAGCTTTCTTT. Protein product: CAISESQDLNTEAFF.

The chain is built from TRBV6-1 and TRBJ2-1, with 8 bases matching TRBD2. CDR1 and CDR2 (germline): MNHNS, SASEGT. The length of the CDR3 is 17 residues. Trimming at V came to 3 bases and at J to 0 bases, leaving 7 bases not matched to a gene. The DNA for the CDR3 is TGTGCCAGCAGTGATGCATTAGCGGGGCTCTCCTACAATGAGCAGTTCTTC. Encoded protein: CASSDALAGLSYNEQFF.

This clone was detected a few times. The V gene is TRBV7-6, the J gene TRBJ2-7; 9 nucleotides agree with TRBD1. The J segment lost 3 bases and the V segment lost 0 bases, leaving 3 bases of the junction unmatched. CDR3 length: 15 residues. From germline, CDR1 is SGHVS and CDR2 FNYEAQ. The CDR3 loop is CASSLALTGGYEQYF. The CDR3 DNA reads TGTGCCAGCAGCTTAGCGTTGACAGGGGGCTACGAGCAGTACTTC.

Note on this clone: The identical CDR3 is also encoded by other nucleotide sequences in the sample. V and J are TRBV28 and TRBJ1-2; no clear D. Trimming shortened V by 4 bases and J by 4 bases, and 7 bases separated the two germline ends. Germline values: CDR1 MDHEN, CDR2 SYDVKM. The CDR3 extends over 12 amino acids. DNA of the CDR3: TGTGCCAGCAGTTCTAGATCCTATGGCTACACCTTC. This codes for CASSSRSYGYTF.

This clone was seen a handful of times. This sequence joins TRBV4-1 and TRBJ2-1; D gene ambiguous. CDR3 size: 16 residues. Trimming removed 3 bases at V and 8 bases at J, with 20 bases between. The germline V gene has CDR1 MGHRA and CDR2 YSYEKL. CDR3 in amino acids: CASSHQDLVLVHEQFF. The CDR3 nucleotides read TGCGCCAGCAGCCACCAGGACCTAGTTCTGGTGCATGAGCAGTTCTTC.

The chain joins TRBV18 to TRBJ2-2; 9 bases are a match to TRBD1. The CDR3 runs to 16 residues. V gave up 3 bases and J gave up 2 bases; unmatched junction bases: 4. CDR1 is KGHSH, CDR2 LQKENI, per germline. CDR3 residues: CASSPGTGRNTGELFF. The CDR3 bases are TGTGCCAGCTCACCCGGGACAGGGCGTAACACCGGGGAGCTGTTTTTT.

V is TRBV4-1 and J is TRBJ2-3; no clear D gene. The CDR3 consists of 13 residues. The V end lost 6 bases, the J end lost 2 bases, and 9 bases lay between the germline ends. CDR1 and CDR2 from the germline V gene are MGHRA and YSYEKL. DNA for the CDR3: TGCGCCAGCAGACCTCGAGACACAGATACGCAGTATTTT. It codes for CASRPRDTDTQYF.

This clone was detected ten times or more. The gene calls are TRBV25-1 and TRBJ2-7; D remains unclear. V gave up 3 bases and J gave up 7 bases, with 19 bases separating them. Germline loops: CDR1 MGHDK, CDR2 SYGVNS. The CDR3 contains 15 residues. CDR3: CASSESGGPQAEQYF. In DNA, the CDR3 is TGTGCCAGCAGTGAGAGTGGTGGTCCCCAGGCGGAGCAGTACTTC.

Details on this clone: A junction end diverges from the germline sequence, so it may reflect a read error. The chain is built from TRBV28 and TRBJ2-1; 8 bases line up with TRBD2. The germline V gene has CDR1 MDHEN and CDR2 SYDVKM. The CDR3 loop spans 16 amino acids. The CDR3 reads CATSGTGGLTYNEQFF. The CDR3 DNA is TGTGCCACCAGTGGTACGGGAGGGCTGACCTACAATGAGCAGTTCTTC.

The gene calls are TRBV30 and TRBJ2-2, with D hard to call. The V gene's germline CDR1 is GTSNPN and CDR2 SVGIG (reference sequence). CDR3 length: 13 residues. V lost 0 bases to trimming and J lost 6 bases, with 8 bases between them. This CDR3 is CAWSVQVSGELFF. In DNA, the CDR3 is TGTGCCTGGAGTGTCCAGGTATCCGGGGAGCTGTTTTTT.

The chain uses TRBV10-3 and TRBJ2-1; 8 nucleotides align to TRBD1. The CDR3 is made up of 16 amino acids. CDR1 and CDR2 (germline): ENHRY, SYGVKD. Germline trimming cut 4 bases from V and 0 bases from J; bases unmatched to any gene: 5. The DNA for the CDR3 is TGTGCCATCAGTGGCCAGGGGGCTCTCTCCTACAATGAGCAGTTCTTC. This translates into CAISGQGALSYNEQFF.

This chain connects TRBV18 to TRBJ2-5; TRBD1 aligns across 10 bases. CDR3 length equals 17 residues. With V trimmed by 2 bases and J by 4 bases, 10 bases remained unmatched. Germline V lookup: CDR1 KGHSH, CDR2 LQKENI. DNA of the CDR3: TGTGCCAGCTCACCAAGTTATGGGGACAGGGGTCGAGAGACCCAGTACTTC. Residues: CASSPSYGDRGRETQYF.